This TCR beta chain is from a study of tumor-infiltrating lymphocytes in primary liver carcinoma. Study overall: Patients diagnosed with primary liver carcinoma received treatment through surgical resection.

J was trimmed by 5 bases and V by 4 bases; bases with no gene match: 9. The CDR3 is made up of 16 amino acids. CDR1 and CDR2 from the germline V gene are SGDLS and YYNGEE. Study conclusions and caveats: Since the samples were bulk and unsorted, the CD4+ and CD8+ repertoires were not compared.

Total RNA (approximately 500 ng) served as template for TCR beta cDNA synthesis primed by a constant-region primer. Modified slightly, ARM-PCR produced TCR beta libraries over three nested multiplex PCR rounds. For approximately 11 cycles apiece, the opening two PCR rounds ran with TRBV1-TRBV30 forward primers and a C-beta reverse primer. Via MiXCR, TCRdb re-called the multiplex PCR reads, giving one row per CDR3 protein. The profile covers approximately 340,000 distinct CDR3 sequences, with less than 65% appearing a single time and about 6.1% taken by the ten largest. Details on this clonotype: What it binds is unknown.

They got blood RNA out of unsorted whole blood and also pulled out germline DNA. None of the patients had received treatment, and all had chronic HBV infection. The chain joins TRBV9 to TRBJ2-2; 9 bases fit TRBD2. The sequencing sample was made of peripheral blood. This TCR derives from a middle-aged man with primary liver carcinoma and hepatitis B virus infection. The chain's CDR3 is CASSPRAGGYTGELFF. CDR3 coding DNA: TGTGCCAGCAGCCCGAGAGCGGGAGGATATACCGGGGAGCTGTTTTTT.